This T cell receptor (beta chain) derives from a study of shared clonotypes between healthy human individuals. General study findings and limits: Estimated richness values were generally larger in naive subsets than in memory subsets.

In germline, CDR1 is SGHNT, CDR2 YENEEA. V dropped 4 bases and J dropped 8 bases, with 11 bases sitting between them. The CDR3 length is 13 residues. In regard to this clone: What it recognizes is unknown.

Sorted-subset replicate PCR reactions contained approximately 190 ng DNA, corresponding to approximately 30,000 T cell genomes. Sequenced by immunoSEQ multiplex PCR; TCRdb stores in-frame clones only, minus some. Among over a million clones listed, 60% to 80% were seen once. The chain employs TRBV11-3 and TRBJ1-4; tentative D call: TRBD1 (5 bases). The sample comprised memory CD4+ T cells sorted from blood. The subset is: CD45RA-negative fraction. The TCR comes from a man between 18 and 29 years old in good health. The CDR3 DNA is TGTGCCAGCAGCTGGAGCCGGGGGGAAAAACTGTTTTTT. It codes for CASSWSRGEKLFF.